A selection of T cell receptor beta chains follows, all from one sample in a study of identical twins. TCRdb processed the 5' RACE reads anew with MiXCR; each CDR3 protein has one entry. The sample has about 570,000 distinct CDR3 sequences; 9% to 10% are singletons. The same data also contributed to another study, on yellow fever vaccine responses in identical twins.

Sequencing used PBMCs. The source is a woman under 30 in good health. CDR3s include the opening cysteine and the closing phenylalanine or tryptophan. A D gene is named only where the DNA matches it firmly. Clone size is shown for a subset of rows, as once, few, many or a class of expanded clone.

V gene	D gene	J gene	clone size	CDR3 protein	CDR3 DNA
TRBV29-1	TRBD1	TRBJ2-3	many	CSVEDPGWTGGDTQYF	TGCAGCGTTGAAGATCCTGGGTGGACAGGGGGAGATACGCAGTATTTT
TRBV6-1	TRBD2	TRBJ2-7	.	CASSRGGEWMGHEQYF	TGTGCCAGCAGTCGCGGGGGGGAGTGGATGGGACACGAGCAGTACTTC
TRBV10-3	TRBD2	TRBJ2-1	.	CAISGGLAGGSTEQFF	TGTGCCATCAGTGGGGGACTAGCGGGAGGGAGTACTGAGCAGTTCTTC
TRBV29-1	TRBD2	TRBJ2-1	few	CSVVILAGVGNEQFF	TGCAGCGTTGTAATACTAGCGGGAGTCGGAAATGAGCAGTTCTTC
TRBV21-1	.	TRBJ2-7	few	CASSKVRGARYEQYF	TGTGCCAGCAGCAAAGTACGAGGGGCGCGGTACGAGCAGTACTTC
TRBV11-2	.	TRBJ2-5	few	CASSLAAEETQYF	TGTGCCAGCAGCTTAGCTGCAGAAGAGACCCAGTACTTC
TRBV2	.	TRBJ2-7	few	CASSDPARYEQYF	TGTGCCAGCAGTGATCCGGCGAGGTACGAGCAGTACTTC
TRBV11-1	.	TRBJ2-3	few	CASSTDGVGRTATDTQYF	TGTGCCAGCAGCACAGACGGGGTCGGAAGGACAGCCACAGATACGCAGTATTTT
TRBV29-1	.	TRBJ2-7	.	CSVLTTGTYEQYF	TGCAGCGTTCTAACGACAGGAACCTACGAGCAGTACTTC
TRBV15	.	TRBJ2-2	.	CATSSPWRGKNTGELFF	TGTGCCACCAGCAGCCCCTGGCGGGGCAAGAACACCGGGGAGCTGTTTTTT
TRBV10-3	.	TRBJ2-6	many	CAISDARVSGANVLTF	TGTGCCATCAGTGATGCACGCGTCTCTGGGGCCAACGTCCTGACTTTC
TRBV29-1	.	TRBJ2-3	few	CSVEGSLFSTDTQYF	TGCAGCGTTGAAGGGTCGCTCTTTAGCACAGATACGCAGTATTTT
TRBV29-1	.	TRBJ2-1	.	CSVEDRREQFF	TGCAGCGTTGAAGATCGAAGGGAGCAGTTCTTC
TRBV6-2/TRBV6-3	.	TRBJ2-3	many	CASSSAEGPDTQYF	TGTGCCAGCAGTTCGGCGGAGGGTCCGGATACGCAGTATTTT
TRBV20-1	TRBD2	TRBJ2-7	many	CSARDSGRASVNEQYF	TGCAGTGCTAGAGATAGCGGGAGGGCCTCAGTGAACGAGCAGTACTTC
TRBV27	.	TRBJ2-7	few	CASSLEGLRYEQYF	TGTGCCAGCAGTTTAGAGGGGTTGCGCTACGAGCAGTACTTC
TRBV20-1	TRBD1	TRBJ1-2	.	CSARPQGASGYTF	TGCAGTGCTAGACCCCAGGGGGCCTCCGGCTACACCTTC
TRBV29-1	.	TRBJ2-7	many	CSVGSVYEQYF	TGCAGCGTTGGATCCGTCTACGAGCAGTACTTC
TRBV7-6	.	TRBJ2-6	many	CASSFWTDGANVLTF	TGTGCCAGCAGCTTCTGGACAGACGGGGCCAACGTCCTGACTTTC
TRBV20-1	.	TRBJ2-1	many	CSARDQRPSSYNEQFF	TGCAGTGCTAGAGATCAGCGTCCGAGCTCCTACAATGAGCAGTTCTTC
TRBV20-1	TRBD2	TRBJ2-1	.	CSATTIAGASDEQFF	TGCAGTGCTACTACGATAGCGGGAGCGTCGGATGAGCAGTTCTTC
TRBV7-9	.	TRBJ1-1	.	CASREGGNTEAFF	TGTGCCAGCCGGGAGGGAGGGAACACTGAAGCTTTCTTT
TRBV11-2	.	TRBJ2-7	many	CASSSEGGVYEQYF	TGTGCCAGCAGCAGTGAGGGAGGCGTTTACGAGCAGTACTTC
TRBV11-2	.	TRBJ1-1	many	CASSSRGNTEAFF	TGTGCCAGCAGTTCCAGGGGAAACACTGAAGCTTTCTTT
TRBV9	.	TRBJ2-1	few	CASSVTEGRSYNEQFF	TGTGCCAGCAGCGTAACGGAGGGGAGATCCTACAATGAGCAGTTCTTC
TRBV15	.	TRBJ1-5	many	CATSRDRRENQPQHF	TGTGCCACCAGCAGAGATCGGAGGGAGAATCAGCCCCAGCATTTT
TRBV6-5	.	TRBJ1-1	many	CASSYSLPGGNTEAFF	TGTGCCAGCAGTTACTCGCTGCCGGGCGGGAACACTGAAGCTTTCTTT
TRBV2	TRBD1	TRBJ2-7	few	CASSVVRGRDEQYF	TGTGCCAGCAGTGTGGTAAGGGGGCGCGACGAGCAGTACTTC
TRBV5-5	.	TRBJ2-1	many	CASSLGPHNEQFF	TGTGCCAGCAGCCTCGGGCCCCACAATGAGCAGTTCTTC
TRBV29-1	TRBD1	TRBJ2-7	few	CSVEQGAAYEQYF	TGCAGCGTTGAGCAGGGGGCGGCCTACGAGCAGTACTTC
TRBV6-5	.	TRBJ2-3	many	CASSHPVPGRGTDTQYF	TGTGCCAGCAGTCACCCGGTCCCCGGCCGGGGCACAGATACGCAGTATTTT
TRBV20-1	.	TRBJ2-7	few	CSASDGRGYEQYF	TGCAGTGCTAGCGATGGCAGGGGCTACGAGCAGTACTTC
TRBV6-1	TRBD2	TRBJ2-7	few	CATRLAGFYEQYF	TGTGCCACCCGGCTAGCGGGTTTCTACGAGCAGTACTTC
TRBV5-1	.	TRBJ2-1	.	CASSLVADNEQFF	TGCGCCAGCAGCTTGGTGGCGGACAATGAGCAGTTCTTC
TRBV29-1	.	TRBJ2-2	.	CSVEGGSNTGELFF	TGCAGCGTTGAAGGGGGTTCGAACACCGGGGAGCTGTTTTTT
TRBV7-9	TRBD1	TRBJ2-7	.	CASSLVNRGRRNEQYF	TGTGCCAGCAGCTTAGTGAACAGGGGCAGGAGAAACGAGCAGTACTTC
TRBV7-2	.	TRBJ2-3	many	CASSSSLKAGITDTQYF	TGTGCCAGCAGCTCCTCTCTGAAAGCGGGCATCACAGATACGCAGTATTTT
TRBV7-2	TRBD1	TRBJ2-7	many	CASSQWTGYEQYF	TGTGCCAGCAGCCAGTGGACAGGATACGAGCAGTACTTC
TRBV20-1	TRBD1	TRBJ2-3	few	CSALGGLWGTDTQYF	TGCAGTGCTCTAGGGGGCCTCTGGGGTACAGATACGCAGTATTTT
TRBV3-1	.	TRBJ1-5	many	CASSQDRFQPQHF	TGTGCCAGCAGCCAAGACAGGTTTCAGCCCCAGCATTTT
TRBV6-5	.	TRBJ1-1	many	CASRTVGTEAFF	TGTGCCAGCCGTACCGTCGGTACTGAAGCTTTCTTT
TRBV6-1	TRBD1	TRBJ2-3	.	CAIQGDRFTDTQYF	TGTGCCATCCAGGGGGACAGGTTCACAGATACGCAGTATTTT
TRBV7-2	.	TRBJ2-7	.	CASSLISGYEQYF	TGTGCCAGCAGCTTAATATCAGGTTACGAGCAGTACTTC
TRBV5-1	.	TRBJ2-3	many	CASSLGRGDTQYF	TGCGCCAGCAGCTTGGGACGGGGAGATACGCAGTATTTT
TRBV29-1	.	TRBJ2-5	.	CRVGTVGETQYF	TGCAGGGTTGGCACCGTCGGGGAGACCCAGTACTTC
TRBV4-3	.	TRBJ2-1	many	CASSPVVLGYNEQFF	TGCGCCAGCAGCCCAGTAGTTTTAGGATACAATGAGCAGTTCTTC
TRBV7-9	TRBD2	TRBJ2-1	many	CASSSLPGLAGADEQFF	TGTGCCAGCAGCTCCCTCCCCGGACTAGCGGGAGCCGATGAGCAGTTCTTC
TRBV7-2	TRBD2	TRBJ2-7	few	CASSFKAGGLPEQYF	TGTGCCAGCAGCTTTAAAGCGGGGGGGCTTCCCGAGCAGTACTTC
TRBV7-3	TRBD1	TRBJ2-2	few	CASSAKYRGRTGELFF	TGTGCCAGCAGCGCGAAATACAGGGGGCGCACCGGGGAGCTGTTTTTT
TRBV7-7	TRBD2	TRBJ2-1	.	CASSLARGATYNEQFF	TGTGCTAGCAGCTTAGCGCGGGGGGCGACCTACAATGAGCAGTTCTTC
TRBV20-1	.	TRBJ2-4	many	CSAFKWDNIQYF	TGCAGTGCTTTTAAGTGGGATAACATTCAGTACTTC
TRBV7-9	.	TRBJ2-7	.	CASSSGGDSLYEQYF	TGTGCCAGCAGCTCCGGGGGGGACAGTCTCTACGAGCAGTACTTC
TRBV7-9	TRBD1	TRBJ2-7	many	CASSPGQAISYEQYF	TGTGCCAGCAGTCCGGGACAGGCAATTTCCTACGAGCAGTACTTC